This T cell receptor (beta chain) was sequenced for a study of cytomegalovirus exposure and HLA in healthy donors (dated by TCRdb to between 2016 and 2019). About the study as a whole: An earlier analysis of some 550 of the donors reported 250 to 350 Gb of sequence data and more than 90 million unique TCR beta sequences from 150 million to 200 million T cells. Approximately 310 gigabases of sequencing data and approximately 85 million unique TCR sequences were included in an early release covering roughly 700 HLA-typed donors. Of the 300 to 450 genotyped donors, 65% to 90% were placed in the genetic ancestry cluster associated with self-reported Caucasian donors. The study aimed to test whether cataloging public T cell receptors could reveal signatures of past pathogen exposure. The study used immunosequencing to profile the T cell repertoires of 666 subjects and linked those repertoires to cytomegalovirus serostatus. A separate validation cohort of more than 100 different subjects was used in addition to the approximately 640-subject first cohort. To predict cytomegalovirus infection status, the study brought together high-throughput TCR immunosequencing, statistical association of individual TCRs with disease status, and machine learning. A later analysis re-analyzed previously published TCR beta repertoires from 550 to 700 donors and added high-resolution HLA genotyping to study TCR occurrence patterns. The later analysis used no new phenotypic data to find candidate immune exposures, relying instead on TCR beta sequences and their occurrence across donors. In an earlier analysis of over 550 of the donors, high-throughput TCR beta sequencing was used to judge whether each TCR beta V gene segment behaved as functional or pseudogenic. Donor age, sex, ethnicity and CMV serostatus were compiled alongside the repertoire data. In a later genetic analysis, genome-wide SNP genotypes for about three fifths of the roughly 670 donors were used, and that subset was treated as a discovery cohort. All discovery cohort repertoires had been generated on a single sequencing platform. HLA typing covered class I and class II loci at four-digit resolution. The number of typed donors differed by locus: about 620-630 for A, B, C, DRB1 and DQB1; 522 for DQA1; some 610 for DPA1; and 400 to 480 for DPB1. Roughly 5 DR-DQ haplotypes were treated as single units for association and clustering because of strong linkage in the cohort. Among some 410 genotyped donors of the cohort, an average of approximately 240,000 unique TCR beta nucleotide sequences was sequenced per donor, of which about 18% were non-productive. The paper as a whole reports these results and caveats: Because HLA typing was missing for some donors at each locus, association tests included only the typed subset. Some IMGT-functional V segments, including TRBV6-2 and TRBV6-3, could not be distinguished by the 87-base-pair reads and were therefore excluded. Cytomegalovirus status was reported to be diagnosed by the classifier with high specificity and sensitivity in both the original and validation cohorts. In this cohort, only TCR beta chains were sequenced, and detectable features were limited by the absence of alpha or paired-chain data. A group of highly shared sequence variants was considered likely to be a technical artifact of the sequencing pipeline. It was suggested by the authors that the approach could potentially be generalized to other disease states and immunological phenotypes. Correlated functional status among segregating V segments might be attributable to linkage disequilibrium, but an unknown experimental factor could not be ruled out. Compared with equally common non-associated chains, HLA-associated TCR beta chains in a later analysis were more clonally expanded and had lower generation probabilities. The study gave a list of more than 150 TCR beta chains associated with cytomegalovirus. According to a later analysis, parvovirus B19, influenza, CMV and Epstein-Barr virus appeared linked to several top co-occurrence clusters. Presence/absence analyses assumed roughly uniform sequencing depth across donors, an assumption that may not hold. An earlier analysis of several hundred of the donors showed that most TCR beta V segments appeared in productive rearrangements either about 87% or about 30% of the time, which broadly matched IMGT annotations. According to a later analysis, TCR association rates differed among HLA loci, with DRB1 alleles showing the most associated TCRs and HLA-C alleles showing the fewest. According to a later genetic analysis, donors in an Asian-associated ancestry cluster had fewer N-insertions in productive TCRs than the approximately 630-donor mean. An association between a missense DCLRE1C variant and V-gene and J-gene trimming of TCR beta chains was found in a later genetic analysis and replicated in an independent cohort. A further reported finding was that TCR beta sequences accurately predicted the HLA-A and HLA-B alleles for most subjects in the first cohort. Most CMV-associated TCR beta chains appeared to be HLA-restricted in a later analysis, and the HLA associations seemed to be driven largely by CMV exposure. In vitro tests confirmed that three of the cytomegalovirus-associated TCR beta chains recognize cytomegalovirus antigens. At a false discovery rate of 0.05, a later analysis linked some 18,000 TCR beta sequences to specific HLA alleles. Strong co-occurrence of HLA alleles, especially DR and DQ, made assigning TCR associations to individual alleles difficult. Because counts were too low, seventeen rarely observed V segments, including chromosome 9 orphons, were excluded from the earlier analysis of 587 of the donors. Most TCR sequences were seen in very few donors, while some public TCRs were found in many individuals. Immune exposure information for the cohort was limited to CMV serostatus.

V loses 3 bases at its end and J loses 4 bases; junction bases beyond the gene matches: 3. From its cysteine to its phenylalanine, the CDR3 spans 13 amino acids. The kept DNA is CDR3 alone, 39 bases in frame from the first base. The germline V gene gives CDR1 as SGHDT and CDR2 as YYEEEE. The cohort consisted of some 670 healthy bone marrow donors. At the time of sampling, every cohort member was nominally healthy, though immune exposures that went unrecorded were likely present. The donor tested CMV seronegative and was one of the 352 seronegative cohort members. A peripheral blood sample was collected from each donor, and TCR beta sequencing was performed on peripheral blood mononuclear cells. The Qiagen DNeasy Blood Extraction Kit was used to extract genomic DNA from the blood cell samples. About this clone: Its antigen has not been determined. There are no base qualities to consult, and no much larger clone falls within one base.

Receptor libraries were prepared by the immunoSEQ multiplex PCR assay. A mixture of 60 forward primers for TCR Vbeta segments and 13 reverse primers for TCR Jbeta segments was used in the multiplex PCR. The CDR3 region of rearranged TCR beta genes was amplified from genomic DNA with a multiplex PCR assay. The amplified TCR beta libraries were sequenced on the Illumina HiSeq System as 87-base-pair reads. On the study's bioinformatics: A later analysis counted about 80 million unique TCR beta chains across the 500 to 850 repertoires, and 10 million to 11 million of these chains were shared by at least two donors. Raw reads were error-corrected and collapsed into unique sequences with a nearest-neighbor algorithm that merged closely related sequences to remove PCR and sequencing errors. To assign V, D and J gene segments, CDR3 sequences were aligned to IMGT reference sequences. For a sequence to be retained, a match of at least six nucleotides to both a V gene segment and a J gene segment was required. Rearrangements were classified as productive when the CDR3 lacked stop codons and remained in frame with V and J, and all other rearrangements were classified as non-productive. Following IMGT convention, CDR3 was defined as the stretch from the second conserved V-encoded cysteine up to the conserved J-encoded phenylalanine. In an earlier analysis of just under 600 of the donors, sequences lacking an unambiguous match to a single V gene segment were excluded. An earlier analysis of 500 to 600 of the donors classified V segments as functional when productive rearrangements were above 56.7% and as segregating when the standard deviation between donors was above 5%. A statistical classification framework was built to diagnose cytomegalovirus status from the catalog of TCR beta chain sequences. V and J gene assignment, in a later analysis, came from comparing TCR nucleotide sequences with IMGT/GENE-DB human TR gene sequences. Using the TCRdist pipeline, a later analysis assigned CDR3 sequences along with most-parsimonious VDJ recombination scenarios. A later analysis defined each TCR beta chain by its CDR3 amino acid sequence plus V-gene family, and excluded reads lacking a unique V-gene family. In a later analysis, approximately 640 highly shared, low-generation-probability nucleotide sequences were removed to address suspected cross-contamination and a sequencing artifact. In a later analysis, a clonal expansion index was calculated for each public chain from normalized within-repertoire ranks of inferred template counts. Generation probabilities in a later analysis came from a VDJ recombination model fitted to out-of-frame rearrangements, and those results were checked against IGoR. A later analysis scored TCR-TCR, TCR-HLA and TCR-CMV co-occurrence with hypergeometric tests, applying a repertoire-size bias correction to TCR pairs. To estimate false discovery rates, a later analysis permuted the HLA or CMV assignments 20 times. In a later analysis, co-occurring TCRs were grouped using DBSCAN, and TCRdist sequence similarity was added for clustering within HLA-allele-positive subsets. Repertoires with fewer than 30,000 or more than 120,000 public chains were left out of co-occurrence clustering, as were five repertoires with anomalous nucleotide sharing. TCRdb obtained this table from immuneACCESS and retained in-frame rearrangements with V and J assigned. These tables miss some clones; where compared with another copy, unresolved V genes account for less than half of the shortfall, and the remainder is unexplained. Clone size and the V and J calls come from that table; the DNA yielded D and trimming. The table for this sample lists 120,000 or so clones; 72% of them were counted only once. The ten largest make up about 4% of the sample.

The sequence came from a man aged 30 to 39 in good health and CMV-seronegative. The sample comprised PBMCs. Rearrangement joined TRBV5-6 to TRBJ2-7, with 8 bases matching TRBD1. The sequenced DNA: TGTGCCAGCAGCTCAGGGGGCGGGTACGAGCAGTACTTC. It specifies CASSSGGGYEQYF.